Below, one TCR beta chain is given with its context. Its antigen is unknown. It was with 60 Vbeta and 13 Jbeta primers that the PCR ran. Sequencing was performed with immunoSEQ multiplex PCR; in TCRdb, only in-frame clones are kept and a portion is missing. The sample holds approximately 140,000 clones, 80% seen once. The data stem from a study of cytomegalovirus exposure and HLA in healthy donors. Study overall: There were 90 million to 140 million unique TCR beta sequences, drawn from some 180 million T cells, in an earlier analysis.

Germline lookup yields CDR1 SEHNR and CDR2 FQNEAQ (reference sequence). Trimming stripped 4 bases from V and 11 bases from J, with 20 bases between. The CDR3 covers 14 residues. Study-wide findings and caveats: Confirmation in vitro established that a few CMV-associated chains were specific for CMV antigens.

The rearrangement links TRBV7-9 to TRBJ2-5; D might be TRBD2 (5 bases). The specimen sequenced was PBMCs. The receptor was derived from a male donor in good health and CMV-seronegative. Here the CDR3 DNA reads TGTGCCAGCAGCTATTCGGGGAACGAGGGAGAGCAGTACTTC. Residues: CASSYSGNEGEQYF. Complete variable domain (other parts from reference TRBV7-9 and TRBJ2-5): DTGVSQNPRHKITKRGQNVTFRCDPISEHNRLYWYRQTLGQGPEFLTYFQNEAQLEKSRLLSDRFSAERPKGSFSTLEIQRTEQGDSAMYLCASSYSGNEGEQYFGPGTRLLVL.